This TCR beta chain was observed in a study of OX40 agonist ivuxolimab in advanced cancers. Study-level points and caveats: Near-lowest levels of clonal expansion characterized partial responders at 0.1-3.0 mg/kg.

Libraries were prepared by immunoSEQ multiplex PCR; TCRdb keeps only in-frame clonotypes and omits some of them. The sample carries under 13,000 clones, roughly 79% recorded once. Germline-derived CDR1 and CDR2 are SGDLS and YYNGEE. V was shortened by 0 bases and J by 3 bases, with 8 bases between the two germline ends. There are 14 residues in the CDR3. There are a few counts of this clone. Its cognate antigen is unknown. The sequences come from CD4+ or CD8+ T cells sorted from blood, collected in a trial of the OX40 agonist ivuxolimab. The TCR originated in an adult with an advanced solid tumor such as melanoma, head and neck, liver or kidney cancer. The V call is TRBV9, the J call TRBJ2-3; no clear D. Here the CDR3 DNA reads TGTGCCAGCAGCGTAGCGGGCACTACAGATACGCAGTATTTT. Amino acid sequence: CASSVAGTTDTQYF. Looking up the rest from reference TRBV9 and TRBJ2-3 gives the full variable domain: DSGVTQTPKHLITATGQRVTLRCSPRSGDLSVYWYQQSLDQGLQFLIQYYNGEERAKGNILERFSAQQFPDLHSELNLSSLELGDSALYFCASSVAGTTDTQYFGPGTRLTVL.